The entry below gives a single TCR beta chain sequence along with its context. Its specific antigen is unknown. No clone much larger than this one lies a single base away; base qualities are absent. Trimming at the junction amounts to 5 bases on V and 4 bases on J, and the germline ends lie 11 bases apart. The CDR3 starts with the cysteine, ends with the phenylalanine, and has 13 residues. The read is trimmed to its CDR3 DNA, 39 bases read in frame from base 1. In the germline V gene, CDR1 corresponds to LGHNA and CDR2 to YNFKEQ. The data stem from a study of T cell responses to AZD1222 COVID-19 vaccine (dated by TCRdb to the early 2020s). In the study overall: Because spike-specific TCR depth and breadth did not differ between the two schedules, AZD1222 recipients who got a second dose at roughly 4 weeks were pooled with those who got a second dose at roughly 12 weeks. TCR sequencing was performed for fewer than 250 trial participants, of whom 207 were given two doses of AZD1222 and some 26 were given two doses of MenACWY control vaccine. Trial participants were enrolled by age into subgroups of 18-55, 56-69 and 70-plus years, and around 150, 29 and 61 TCR-sequenced participants, respectively, were included in these subgroups. What the authors observed across the whole study: Most participants were white British and females outnumbered males, and the authors suggested that clonal diversity may have been underestimated. Conclusions about previously exposed vaccinees are limited, since just five to seven AZD1222 recipients were seropositive for SARS-CoV-2 at baseline. Spike-specific TCR breadth and depth rose significantly after two AZD1222 doses compared with day 0 and with MenACWY recipients. Because no day 14 peak-response samples were available, repertoires were characterized only after the peak T cell response. In the small 56-69-year group, the increase in depth fell short of significance, most likely because of low power. Reportedly, close to half of the unique spike-specific TCRs recognized epitopes lying outside the regions that are mutated in the B.1.351 and B.1.1.7 variants. Vaccine-associated CD4 TCRs spanned the whole spike protein, with dominant responses in regions 160-218 and 743-854.

The CDR3 regions of human TCRbeta chains were analyzed by immunosequencing. Concerning the study's data processing: TCRs in the repertoires were compared against a reference library of SARS-CoV-2-specific TCRs that had been generated with the MIRA antigen-specificity platform. Breadth was defined as the fraction of unique TCRs that were SARS-CoV-2-associated, and depth was defined as the fraction of total T cells that were SARS-CoV-2-associated. Using the MIRA data, each spike-specific TCR was mapped to the spike region that the TCR reacts to and placed in a CD4 or CD8 class. Log10-transformed breadth and depth values were compared by one-way ANOVA with Sidak's multiple comparisons tests. The table was pulled from immuneACCESS by TCRdb, which kept in-frame rearrangements only. Such tables lose some clones; where checked, under half of the loss comes from unresolved V genes, and the rest has no known cause. That table gives V, J and clone size, and the DNA gave D and trimming. Present in this sample are 100,000 to 120,000 clones, 82% of which were seen just once. The leading ten clones occupy 5% of the sample.

In the paper's terms, the time point label means: baseline before first vaccination. Samples from vaccinated people were obtained from the UK trials COV001 and COV002, which included a single-blind randomized controlled phase 2/3 trial of AZD1222 (ChAdOx1 nCoV-19) in healthy adults. For TCRbeta chain sequencing, PBMC samples from trial participants were taken at day 0 and at day 28 after the second dose. The material was peripheral blood, obtained on day 0 of AZD1222 vaccination. The chain is encoded by TRBV4-2 joined to TRBJ1-2; matching of 6 bases hints at TRBD1 as the D gene. The source is an adult in good health. The nucleotides read TGTGCCAGCAGCACAGGGACAAGCTATGGCTACACCTTC. It translates to CASSTGTSYGYTF.